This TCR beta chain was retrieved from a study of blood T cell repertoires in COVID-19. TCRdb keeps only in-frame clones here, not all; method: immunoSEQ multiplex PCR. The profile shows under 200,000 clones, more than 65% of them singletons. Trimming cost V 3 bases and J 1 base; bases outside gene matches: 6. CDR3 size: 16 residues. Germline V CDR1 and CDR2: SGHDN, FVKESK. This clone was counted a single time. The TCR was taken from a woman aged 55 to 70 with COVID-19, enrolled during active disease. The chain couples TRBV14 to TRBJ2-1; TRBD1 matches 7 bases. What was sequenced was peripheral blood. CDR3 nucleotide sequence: TGTGCCAGCAGCCACTACAGGGGCCCGTCCTACAATGAGCAGTTCTTC. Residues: CASSHYRGPSYNEQFF.